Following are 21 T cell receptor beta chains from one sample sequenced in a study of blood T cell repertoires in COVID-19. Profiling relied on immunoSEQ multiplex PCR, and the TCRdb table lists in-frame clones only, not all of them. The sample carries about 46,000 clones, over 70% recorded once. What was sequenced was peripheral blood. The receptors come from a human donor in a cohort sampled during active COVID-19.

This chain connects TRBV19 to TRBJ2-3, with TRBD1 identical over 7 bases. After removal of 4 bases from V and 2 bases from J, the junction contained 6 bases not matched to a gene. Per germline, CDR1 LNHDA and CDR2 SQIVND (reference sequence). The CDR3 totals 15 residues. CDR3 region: CASSTRGRNTDTQYF. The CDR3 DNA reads TGTGCCAGTAGTACTAGGGGGCGTAACACAGATACGCAGTATTTT.

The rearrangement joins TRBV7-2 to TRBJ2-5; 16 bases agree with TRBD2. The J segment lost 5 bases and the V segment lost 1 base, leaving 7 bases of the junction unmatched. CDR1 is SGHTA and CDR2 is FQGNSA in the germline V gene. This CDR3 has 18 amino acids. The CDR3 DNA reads TGTGCCAGCAGCTTAGTCGGGACTAGCGGGGGGGCCTATGAGACCCAGTACTTC. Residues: CASSLVGTSGGAYETQYF. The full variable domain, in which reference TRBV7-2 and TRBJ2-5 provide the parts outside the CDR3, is GAGVSQSPSNKVTEKGKDVELRCDPISGHTALYWYRQSLGQGLEFLIYFQGNSAPDKSGLPSDRFSAERTGGSVSTLTIQRTQQEDSAVYLCASSLVGTSGGAYETQYFGPGTRLLVL.

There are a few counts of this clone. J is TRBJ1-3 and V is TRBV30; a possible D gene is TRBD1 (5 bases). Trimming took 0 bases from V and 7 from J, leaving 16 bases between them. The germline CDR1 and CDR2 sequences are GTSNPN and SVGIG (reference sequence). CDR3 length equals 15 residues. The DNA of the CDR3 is TGTGCCTGGAGTGTTCGGGGGACGATTACCAACACCATATATTTT. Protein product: CAWSVRGTITNTIYF.

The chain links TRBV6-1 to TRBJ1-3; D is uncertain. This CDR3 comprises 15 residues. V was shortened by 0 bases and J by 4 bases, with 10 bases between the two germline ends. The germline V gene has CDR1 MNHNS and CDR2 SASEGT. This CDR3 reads CASSEAFYAGNTIYF. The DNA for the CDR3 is TGTGCCAGCAGTGAAGCCTTCTACGCAGGAAACACCATATATTTT.

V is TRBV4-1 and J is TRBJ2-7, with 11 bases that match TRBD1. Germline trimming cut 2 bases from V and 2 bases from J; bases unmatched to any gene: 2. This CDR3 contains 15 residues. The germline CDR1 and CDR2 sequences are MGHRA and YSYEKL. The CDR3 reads CASSQPGQGAYEQYF. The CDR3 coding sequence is TGCGCCAGCAGCCAACCGGGACAGGGGGCCTACGAGCAGTACTTC.

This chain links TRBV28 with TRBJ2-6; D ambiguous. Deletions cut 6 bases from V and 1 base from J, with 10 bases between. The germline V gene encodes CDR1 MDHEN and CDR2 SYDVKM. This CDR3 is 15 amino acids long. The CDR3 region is CASSSKKSGANVLTF. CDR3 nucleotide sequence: TGTGCCAGCAGCTCTAAGAAATCTGGGGCCAACGTCCTGACTTTC.

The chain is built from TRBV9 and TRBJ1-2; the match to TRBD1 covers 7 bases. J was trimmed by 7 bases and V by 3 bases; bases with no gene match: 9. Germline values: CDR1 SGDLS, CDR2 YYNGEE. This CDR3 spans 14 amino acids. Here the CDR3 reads CASSGTDRDSGYTF. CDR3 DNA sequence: TGTGCCAGCAGCGGAACAGACAGGGATAGTGGCTACACCTTC.

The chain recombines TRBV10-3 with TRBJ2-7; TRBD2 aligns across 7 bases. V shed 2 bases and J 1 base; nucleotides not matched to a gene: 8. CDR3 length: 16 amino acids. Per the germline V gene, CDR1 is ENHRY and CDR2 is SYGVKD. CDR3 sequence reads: CAISELRWEGSYEQYF. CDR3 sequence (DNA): TGTGCCATCAGTGAGCTAAGGTGGGAGGGATCCTACGAGCAGTACTTC.

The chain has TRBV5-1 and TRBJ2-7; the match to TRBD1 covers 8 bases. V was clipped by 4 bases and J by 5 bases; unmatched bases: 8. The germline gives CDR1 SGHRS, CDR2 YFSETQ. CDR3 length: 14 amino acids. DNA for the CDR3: TGCGCCAGCAGCCGTGGACAGGGCTCTAACGAGCAGTACTTC. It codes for CASSRGQGSNEQYF.

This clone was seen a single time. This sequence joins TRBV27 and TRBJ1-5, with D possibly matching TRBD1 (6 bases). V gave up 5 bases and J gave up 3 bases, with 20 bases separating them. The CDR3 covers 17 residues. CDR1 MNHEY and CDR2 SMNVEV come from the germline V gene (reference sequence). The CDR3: CASSIIGSTGTNQPQHF. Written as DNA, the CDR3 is TGTGCCAGCAGTATCATAGGATCGACAGGTACCAATCAGCCCCAGCATTTT.

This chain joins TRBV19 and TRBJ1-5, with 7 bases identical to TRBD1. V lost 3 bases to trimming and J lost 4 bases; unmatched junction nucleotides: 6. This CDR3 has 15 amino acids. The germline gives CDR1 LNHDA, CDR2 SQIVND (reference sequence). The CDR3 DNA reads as TGTGCCAGTAGTATCGTCTCAGGGGGAAATCAGCCCCAGCATTTT. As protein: CASSIVSGGNQPQHF.

CDR3: CASSLQGTEQFF. The CDR3 bases are TGTGCCAGCAGCTTGCAGGGAACGGAGCAGTTCTTC. This chain joins TRBV5-4 and TRBJ2-1; D perhaps matches TRBD1 (5 bases). The CDR3 runs 12 residues. Trimming pared 1 base from V and 10 bases from J, leaving 9 bases between. In germline, CDR1 is SGHNT, CDR2 YYREEE (reference sequence).

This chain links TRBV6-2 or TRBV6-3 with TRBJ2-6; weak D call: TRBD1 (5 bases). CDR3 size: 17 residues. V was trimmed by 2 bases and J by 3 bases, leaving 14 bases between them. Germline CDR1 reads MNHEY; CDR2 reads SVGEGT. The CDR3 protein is CASSYAQALFGANVLTF. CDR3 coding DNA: TGTGCCAGCAGTTACGCACAGGCCCTTTTTGGGGCCAACGTCCTGACTTTC.

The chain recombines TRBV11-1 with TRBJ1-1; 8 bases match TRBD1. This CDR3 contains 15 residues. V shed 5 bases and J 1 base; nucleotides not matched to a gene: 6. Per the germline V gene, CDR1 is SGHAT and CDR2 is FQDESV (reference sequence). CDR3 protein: CASSQGQGRNTEAFF. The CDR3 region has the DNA TGTGCCAGCAGCCAAGGACAGGGTCGGAACACTGAAGCTTTCTTT.

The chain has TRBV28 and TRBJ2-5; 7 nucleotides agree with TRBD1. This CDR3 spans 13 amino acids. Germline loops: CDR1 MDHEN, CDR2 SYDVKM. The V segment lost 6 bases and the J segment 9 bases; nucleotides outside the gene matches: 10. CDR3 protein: CASSSLGQGAQYF. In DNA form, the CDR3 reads TGTGCCAGCAGCTCCCTGGGCCAGGGGGCCCAGTACTTC.

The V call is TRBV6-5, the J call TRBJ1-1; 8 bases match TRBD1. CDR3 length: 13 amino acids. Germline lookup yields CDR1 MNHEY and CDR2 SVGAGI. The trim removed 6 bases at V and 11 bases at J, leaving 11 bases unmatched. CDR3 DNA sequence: TGTGCCAGCAGGGGACCGGACAGGGAGTACGCTTTCTTT. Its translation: CASRGPDREYAFF.

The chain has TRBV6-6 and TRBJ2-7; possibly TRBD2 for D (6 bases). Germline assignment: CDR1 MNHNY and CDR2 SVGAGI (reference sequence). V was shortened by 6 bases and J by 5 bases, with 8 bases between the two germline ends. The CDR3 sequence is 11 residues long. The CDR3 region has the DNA TGTGCCAGCAGCCGGAGGGACGAGCAGTACTTC. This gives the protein CASSRRDEQYF.

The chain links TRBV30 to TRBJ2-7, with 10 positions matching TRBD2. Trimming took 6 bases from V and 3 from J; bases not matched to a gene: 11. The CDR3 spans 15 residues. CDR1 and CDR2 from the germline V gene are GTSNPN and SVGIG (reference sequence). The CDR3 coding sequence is TGTGCCTGTTATGGGGCTAGCGGGGGATTCTACGAGCAGTACTTC. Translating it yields CACYGASGGFYEQYF.

The CDR3 reads CASSLETSGGSTQYF. The DNA for the CDR3 is TGTGCCAGCAGCTTAGAGACTAGCGGGGGAAGCACGCAGTATTTT. The V call is TRBV11-2, the J call TRBJ2-3; 12 nucleotides line up with TRBD2. J lost 9 bases, V lost 0 bases, and 4 bases had no gene match. In germline, CDR1 is SGHAT, CDR2 FQNNGV. The CDR3 is made up of 15 amino acids.

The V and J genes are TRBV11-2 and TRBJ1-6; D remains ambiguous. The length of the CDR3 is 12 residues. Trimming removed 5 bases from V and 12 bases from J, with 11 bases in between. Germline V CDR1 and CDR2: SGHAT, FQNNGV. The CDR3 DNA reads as TGTGCCAGCAGCCAACTACGATTACCCCTCCACTTT. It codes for CASSQLRLPLHF.

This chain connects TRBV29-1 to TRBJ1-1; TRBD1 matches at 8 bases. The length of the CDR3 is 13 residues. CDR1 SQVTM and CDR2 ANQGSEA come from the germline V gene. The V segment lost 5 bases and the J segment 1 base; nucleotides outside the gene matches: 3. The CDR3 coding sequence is TGCAGCGTTAGACAGGGGCGGAACACTGAAGCTTTCTTT. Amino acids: CSVRQGRNTEAFF.